Following are 22 T cell receptor beta chains from one sample sequenced in a study of blood T cell repertoires in COVID-19. Profiling relied on immunoSEQ multiplex PCR, and the TCRdb table lists in-frame clones only, not all of them. The sample lists about 220,000 clones, 84% occurring once. Specimen: peripheral blood. These receptors originate from a woman aged 55-75 years who had recovered from COVID-19.

Worth noting for this clone: Relative to the germline gene, one junction end is altered; a read error may explain this. This chain links TRBV30 with TRBJ2-2, with D tentatively TRBD2 (5 bases). Germline CDR1 GTSNPN, CDR2 SVGIG (reference sequence). The CDR3 sequence is 13 residues long. The CDR3 loop is CAWSTGNNGELFF. The DNA for the CDR3 is TGTGCCTGGAGTACGGGGAACAACGGGGAGCTGTTTTTT.

The V and J genes are TRBV12-3 or TRBV12-4 and TRBJ1-2; unclear D gene. Trimming cost V 1 base and J 4 bases, with 7 bases left between them. This CDR3 region has 13 residues. The CDR3 DNA reads as TGTGCCAGCAGTTTAGGGTCCGGCTATGGCTACACCTTC. Translated: CASSLGSGYGYTF.

The gene calls are TRBV6-2 or TRBV6-3 and TRBJ1-5; D is undetermined. Trimming took 2 bases from V and 5 from J, leaving 16 bases between them. The germline V gene encodes CDR1 MNHEY and CDR2 SVGEGT. The length of the CDR3 is 16 residues. CDR3 sequence (DNA): TGTGCCAGCAGTTACGGTGGAGGAGGGTTTTATCAGCCCCAGCATTTT. It codes for CASSYGGGGFYQPQHF.

This clone was seen just once. The genes are TRBV11-2 and TRBJ2-2; 7 bases line up with TRBD2. Germline CDR1 and CDR2: SGHAT and FQNNGV. With V trimmed by 2 bases and J by 5 bases, 5 bases remained unmatched. The CDR3 covers 15 residues. The CDR3 DNA is TGTGCCAGCAGCTTATTAGGACTAGTTACCGGGGAGCTGTTTTTT. Translated: CASSLLGLVTGELFF.

This chain connects TRBV3-1 (or the pseudogene TRBV3-2) to TRBJ2-3; the D is unclear. V lost 3 bases and J lost 8, with 9 bases in between. Per germline, CDR1 LGHDT and CDR2 YNNKEL (reference sequence). The CDR3 covers 12 residues. This CDR3 reads CASSHPRSTQYF. The CDR3 nucleotides are TGTGCCAGCAGCCACCCCAGAAGTACGCAGTATTTT.

The chain joins TRBV24-1 to TRBJ2-1; 7 bases match TRBD1. This CDR3 is built from 19 residues. The V gene's germline CDR1 is KGHDR and CDR2 SFDVKD. The ends lost 4 bases at V and 0 bases at J; junction bases unmatched: 14. The CDR3: CATSEFRDSSSSSYNEQFF. The CDR3 DNA reads as TGTGCCACCAGTGAGTTCCGGGACAGTTCATCGAGCTCCTACAATGAGCAGTTCTTC.

The rearrangement joins TRBV2 to TRBJ1-2, with 7 bases fitting TRBD1. The CDR3 has 15 amino acids. Trimming at V came to 4 bases and at J to 4 bases, leaving 9 bases not matched to a gene. The germline CDR1 and CDR2 sequences are SNHLY and FYNNEI. In DNA form, the CDR3 reads TGTGCCAGCAGTGCCCGGGACAGACCTAGCTATGGCTACACCTTC. Protein: CASSARDRPSYGYTF.

The chain's CDR3 is CASSAGLGSEQFF. The CDR3 bases are TGTGCCAGTAGTGCGGGACTGGGGAGTGAGCAGTTCTTC. The rearrangement links TRBV19 to TRBJ2-1; a weak D match, TRBD2 (6 bases). CDR3 length: 13 residues. Germline-derived CDR1 and CDR2 are LNHDA and SQIVND (reference sequence). Trimming removed 5 bases at V and 9 bases at J, with 14 bases between. The whole variable domain, filled in from reference TRBV19 and TRBJ2-1, reads DGGITQSPKYLFRKEGQNVTLSCEQNLNHDAMYWYRQDPGQGLRLIYYSQIVNDFQKGDIAEGYSVSREKKESFPLTVTSAQKNPTAFYLCASSAGLGSEQFFGPGTRLTVL.

This chain joins TRBV3-1 (or the pseudogene TRBV3-2) and TRBJ2-1, with TRBD2 matching 9 bases. J lost 0 bases, V lost 4 bases, and 4 bases had no gene match. The CDR3 is 16 amino acids. Germline V CDR1 and CDR2: LGHDT, YNNKEL (reference sequence). The CDR3 DNA reads TGTGCCAGCAGCCTAGCGGGGGCCGTCTCCTACAATGAGCAGTTCTTC. This gives the protein CASSLAGAVSYNEQFF.

This CDR3 is CASSLARVAGELFF. The DNA of the CDR3 is TGTGCCAGCAGCTTAGCCAGGGTGGCCGGGGAGCTGTTTTTT. V and J are TRBV7-9 and TRBJ2-2; maybe TRBD1 (5 bases). Looked up from germline, CDR1 is SEHNR and CDR2 is FQNEAQ (reference sequence). There are 14 residues in the CDR3. Trimming stripped 0 bases from V and 6 bases from J, with 8 bases between.

J is TRBJ2-7 and V is TRBV19, with D possibly being TRBD2 (6 bases). The CDR3 is 13 amino acids. Trimming took 6 bases from V and 6 from J, leaving 15 bases between them. Germline loops: CDR1 LNHDA, CDR2 SQIVND (reference sequence). CDR3 amino acids: CASSTTRFGEQYF. CDR3 nucleotides: TGTGCCAGTAGCACGACTAGGTTCGGCGAGCAGTACTTC.

This sequence joins TRBV5-1 and TRBJ1-4; the match to TRBD1 covers 10 bases. This CDR3 has 18 residues. J was trimmed by 4 bases and V by 0 bases; bases with no gene match: 9. CDR1 and CDR2 (germline): SGHRS, YFSETQ. CDR3 sequence (DNA): TGCGCCAGCAGCTTGGGACAGGGGGCGCGGATTCGTAATGAAAAACTGTTTTTT. Its protein product is CASSLGQGARIRNEKLFF.

This rearrangement joins TRBV19 to TRBJ1-2, with D tentatively TRBD1 (6 bases). This CDR3 is built from 13 residues. Per germline, CDR1 LNHDA and CDR2 SQIVND (reference sequence). The V end lost 2 bases, the J end lost 3 bases, and 7 bases lay between the germline ends. The CDR3 nucleotides read TGTGCCAGTAGTATACGGACAGACTATGGCTACACCTTC. Amino acids: CASSIRTDYGYTF.

This chain uses TRBV13 with TRBJ2-7; perhaps TRBD2 as D (5 bases). CDR3 length: 14 amino acids. V was shortened by 7 bases and J by 1 base, with 14 bases between the two germline ends. Germline lookup yields CDR1 PRHDT and CDR2 FYEKMQ (reference sequence). CDR3 in amino acids: CASTLRGRSYEQYF. DNA of the CDR3: TGTGCCAGCACCCTCAGAGGGCGGTCCTACGAGCAGTACTTC.

The chain carries TRBV13 and TRBJ2-1, with 12 bases matching TRBD2. Trimming took 4 bases from V and 6 from J; bases not matched to a gene: 4. Germline CDR1 reads PRHDT; CDR2 reads FYEKMQ (reference sequence). The CDR3 has 15 amino acids. The CDR3 DNA is TGTGCCAGCAGCTCAAGGACTAGCGGGGCCAATGAGCAGTTCTTC. Its protein is CASSSRTSGANEQFF.

CDR3 bases: TGTGCCAGCAGCTCGAACAGGGGAACCGGGGAGCTGTTTTTT. It codes for CASSSNRGTGELFF. This chain links TRBV11-2 with TRBJ2-2, with TRBD1 identical over 7 bases. Unmatched junction bases numbered 4, after V lost 4 bases and J lost 5 bases. Germline V gives CDR1 SGHAT, CDR2 FQNNGV. The CDR3 has 14 residues.

The CDR3 nucleotides read TGTGCCAGCAGTGAATATGGCGACAGGGGGTACGAGCAGTACTTC. Protein sequence: CASSEYGDRGYEQYF. The chain combines TRBV25-1 with TRBJ2-7; 9 bases fit TRBD1. The CDR3 loop spans 15 amino acids. V shed 0 bases, J shed 4 bases, and the junction held 4 bases outside the gene matches. CDR1 MGHDK and CDR2 SYGVNS come from the germline V gene.

The table lists this clone with a few counts. The chain has TRBV2 and TRBJ2-5; TRBD1 aligns across 11 bases. This CDR3 has 15 residues. V lost 3 bases and J lost 5; bases outside the gene matches: 5. The germline V gene has CDR1 SNHLY and CDR2 FYNNEI. The CDR3 protein is CASSDLGQGGETQYF. The CDR3, as DNA: TGTGCCAGCAGTGACCTGGGACAGGGGGGGGAGACCCAGTACTTC.

This clone occurred once. The chain carries TRBV19 and TRBJ1-5, with TRBD1 identical over 7 bases. Per germline, CDR1 LNHDA and CDR2 SQIVND (reference sequence). CDR3 size: 13 residues. V trimming: 9 bases; J trimming: 4 bases; junction bases outside the gene matches: 6. The chain's CDR3 is CASRGSLNQPQHF. The CDR3 DNA is TGTGCCAGCAGGGGGTCCCTAAATCAGCCCCAGCATTTT.

This chain joins TRBV3-1 (or the pseudogene TRBV3-2) and TRBJ2-7; 12 positions agree with TRBD1. V shed 6 bases and J 7 bases; nucleotides not matched to a gene: 13. Germline V CDR1 and CDR2: LGHDT, YNNKEL (reference sequence). The CDR3 has 16 residues. This CDR3 is CASSPGTGGARGEQYF. CDR3 DNA sequence: TGTGCCAGCAGTCCTGGGACAGGGGGCGCCCGGGGGGAGCAGTACTTC.

This clone was detected a few times. Distinct nucleotide sequences in the sample also encode this CDR3. This sequence joins TRBV9 and TRBJ2-5, with 10 nucleotides matching TRBD2. This CDR3 is 16 amino acids long. Losses at the gene ends were 3 bases for V and 2 bases for J; bases not matched to a gene: 7. CDR1 is SGDLS and CDR2 is YYNGEE in the germline V gene. The CDR3 nucleotides read TGTGCCAGCAGCGCCCAAATTAGCGGGGGGCAAGAGACCCAGTACTTC. Its protein product is CASSAQISGGQETQYF.

This clone was picked up a small number of times. The rearrangement joins TRBV30 to TRBJ1-2; maybe TRBD1 (5 bases). CDR3 length equals 16 residues. The V end lost 0 bases, the J end lost 2 bases, and 16 bases lay between the germline ends. Germline CDR1 and CDR2: GTSNPN and SVGIG (reference sequence). The DNA of the CDR3 is TGTGCCTGGAGTGTACCACGAACAGGCTTCAACTATGGCTACACCTTC. Encoded protein: CAWSVPRTGFNYGYTF. The full variable domain, with the rest looked up from reference TRBV30 and TRBJ1-2, is SQTIHQWPATLVQPVGSPLSLECTVEGTSNPNLYWYRQAAGRGLQLLFYSVGIGQISSEVPQNLSASRPQDRQFILSSKKLLLSDSGFYLCAWSVPRTGFNYGYTFGSGTRLTVV.